This T cell receptor (beta chain) is from a study of blood T cell repertoires in COVID-19. This clone was seen just once. How the authors handled the data: The assay estimated nucleated cells by amplifying reference gene primers. Clones were read by immunoSEQ multiplex PCR, and TCRdb kept only the in-frame ones, dropping some. V, J and clone size are those of that table, while D and trimming were read from the DNA. The sample shows 81,000 or so clones, about 89% of them seen only once. The material sequenced was peripheral blood. The TCR comes from a man between 65 and 85 years old with active or convalescent COVID-19.

CDR3 in amino acids: CATSDRHGGGSRGTEAFF. In DNA form, the CDR3 reads TGTGCCACCAGTGACCGTCACGGAGGAGGGTCCCGGGGCACTGAAGCTTTCTTT. The chain combines TRBV24-1 with TRBJ1-1; D is unresolved. The V gene's germline CDR1 is KGHDR and CDR2 SFDVKD. Trimming took off 4 bases at V and 4 bases at J, with 24 bases between the two ends. The CDR3 has 18 amino acids.